The clone carrying this T cell receptor (beta chain) occurred many times. The lymph nodes were axillary draining lymph nodes from breast cancer patients. The CDR3 loop spans 15 amino acids. CDR1 is SGHVS, CDR2 FQNEAQ, per germline. V lost 1 base and J 5 bases, leaving 12 bases between the germline ends. The sample belongs to a study of breast tumors, draining lymph nodes, adjacent tissues. Each CDR3 protein is one row after TCRdb ran MiXCR on the multiplex PCR reads. In the table there are approximately 100,000 distinct CDR3 sequences, 30% of which are singletons. Sequencing was performed on axillary lymph node tissue. This receptor was identified in a female donor with breast cancer. Some clones in this sample may be carry-over from other donors' samples. The gene calls are TRBV7-8 and TRBJ2-1, with no clear D. DNA of the CDR3: TGTGCCAGCAGCTTAGGACCTAGTAATCACAATGAGCAGTTCTTC. Encoded protein: CASSLGPSNHNEQFF.